The 2 T cell receptor beta chains listed next were all sequenced from one sample in a study of T cells in Graves' hyperthyroidism and ophthalmopathy. Using RNA transcripts as the source, TCR beta CDR3 regions were amplified. Researchers ran a first-round RT-PCR on the TCR CDR3 using the HTBI primer set. TCRdb independently ran MiXCR on the multiplex PCR reads; one entry per CDR3 protein. The profile shows 500,000 to 700,000 distinct CDR3 sequences, over 15% of them singletons. Sequenced input: blood. These receptors all stem from a woman aged 18 to 35 with Graves' hyperthyroidism.

This clonotype was picked up many times. V and J are TRBV28 and TRBJ2-7, with D tentatively TRBD2 (6 bases). CDR3 length: 14 residues. Trimming shortened V by 2 bases and J by 5 bases, and 13 bases separated the two germline ends. Per germline, CDR1 MDHEN and CDR2 SYDVKM. The CDR3 reads CASSLKGGSHEQYF. In nucleotides, the CDR3 is TGTGCCAGCAGTTTAAAAGGAGGGTCCCACGAGCAGTACTTC.

This clonotype was seen many times. V gene TRBV7-2 combines with J gene TRBJ1-4; TRBD1 is a possible D gene (6 bases). Germline CDR1 is SGHTA and CDR2 is FQGNSA. V was cut by 3 bases and J by 6 bases, with 26 bases left in between. The CDR3 length is 19 residues. In DNA form, the CDR3 reads TGTGCCAGCAGCTTTTTCCCGACAGGCGGAGTAAGGGTCGATGAAAAACTGTTTTTT. It specifies CASSFFPTGGVRVDEKLFF.